This T cell receptor (beta chain) was captured by sequencing in a study of blood T cell repertoires in COVID-19. About the research overall: Sample material is recorded as cDNA or gDNA derived from T cells, B-cell-depleted T cells, or PBMCs.

Under the authors' procedure: How many nucleated cells were present was estimated from reference gene primer amplification. This table comes from immunoSEQ multiplex PCR, and its TCRdb copy is limited to in-frame clones, with some not included. D and trimming come from the DNA, and the V and J calls and clone size come from that table. The data hold fewer than 200,000 clones, with approximately 90% observed a single time. Germline CDR1 and CDR2: KGHDR and SFDVKD. V lost 4 bases, J lost 2 bases, and 2 bases stayed unmatched. The length of the CDR3 is 15 residues. The sequencing input was peripheral blood. The TCR originated in a woman aged 18-35 years who had recovered from COVID-19. V gene TRBV24-1 combines with J gene TRBJ2-3; 10 bases fit TRBD1. In DNA form, the CDR3 reads TGTGCCACCAGTGAGGGACAGGGGATCACAGATACGCAGTATTTT. This codes for CATSEGQGITDTQYF.